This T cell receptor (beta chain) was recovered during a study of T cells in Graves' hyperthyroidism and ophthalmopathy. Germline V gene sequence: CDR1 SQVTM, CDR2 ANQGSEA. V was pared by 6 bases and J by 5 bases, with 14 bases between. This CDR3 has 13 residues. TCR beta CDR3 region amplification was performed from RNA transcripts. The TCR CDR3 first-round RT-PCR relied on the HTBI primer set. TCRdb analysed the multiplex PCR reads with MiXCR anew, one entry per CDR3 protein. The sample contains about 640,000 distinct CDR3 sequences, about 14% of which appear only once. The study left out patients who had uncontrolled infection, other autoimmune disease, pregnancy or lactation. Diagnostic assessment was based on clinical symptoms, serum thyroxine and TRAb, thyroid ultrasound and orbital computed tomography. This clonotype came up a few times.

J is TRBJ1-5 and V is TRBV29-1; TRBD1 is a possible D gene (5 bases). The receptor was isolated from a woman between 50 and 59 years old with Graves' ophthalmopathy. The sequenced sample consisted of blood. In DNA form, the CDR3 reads TGCAGCGTAAACCTCGGGGGGGATCAGCCCCAGCATTTT. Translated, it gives CSVNLGGDQPQHF.